Below are 22 T cell receptor beta chains sequenced from a single sample in a study of T cells in Graves' hyperthyroidism and ophthalmopathy. The CDR3 regions of TCR beta were amplified from RNA transcripts. Using the HTBI primer set, a first-round RT-PCR was run on the TCR CDR3. TCRdb called the multiplex PCR reads again in MiXCR, with one record for every CDR3 protein. The sample lists 400,000 or so distinct CDR3 sequences, over 12% seen once, with 25% to 30% in the top ten. The sample comprised blood. Receptors originate from a man between 45 and 60 years old with Graves' ophthalmopathy.

On this clonotype: Given a much more abundant clone one base away, this may be a read error. This rearrangement joins TRBV16 to TRBJ2-7; D call uncertain. The CDR3 spans 12 residues. CDR1 KGHSY and CDR2 FQNENV come from the germline V gene. CDR3 coding DNA: TGTGCCAGCGGCCAATCGGGTAACGAGCAGTACTTC. Translated, it gives CASGQSGNEQYF.

A remark on this clonotype: A much larger clone is a single base away; this may be a read error. The chain employs TRBV7-2 and TRBJ2-3, with D maybe TRBD2 (5 bases). Germline V gene data show CDR1 as SGHTA and CDR2 as FQGNSA. V was cut by 4 bases and J by 5 bases, with 19 bases left in between. The CDR3 is 16 residues long. For the CDR3, the DNA is TGTGCCAGCAGCTATAGGGAGTATACGGCCAGAGATACGCAGTATTTT. Translation: CASSYREYTARDTQYF.

In this sample, this clonotype turned up many times. The J gene is TRBJ1-5, the V gene TRBV30; D is unclear. V lost 7 bases to trimming and J lost 2 bases, with 21 bases between them. Looked up from germline, CDR1 is GTSNPN and CDR2 is SVGIG (reference sequence). The CDR3 loop spans 16 amino acids. In nucleotides, the CDR3 is TGTGCCTCGGTTAAGACACACGGGAAGGGCAATCAGCCCCAGCATTTT. This translates into CASVKTHGKGNQPQHF.

This chain uses TRBV5-5 with TRBJ2-2; no reliable D call. Germline V CDR1 and CDR2: SGHKS, YYEKEE (reference sequence). Deletions cut 4 bases from V and 6 bases from J, with 16 bases between. CDR3 length: 15 residues. The DNA of the CDR3 is TGTGCCAGCAGCCCCAGGTCCCTAGTATCCGGGGAGCTGTTTTTT. Encoded protein: CASSPRSLVSGELFF.

At least ten counts were recorded for this clonotype. This chain joins TRBV11-2 and TRBJ2-1; D gene unclear. CDR1 is SGHAT, CDR2 FQNNGV, per germline. This CDR3 is 13 amino acids long. V lost 2 bases and J 7 bases, leaving 9 bases between the germline ends. CDR3 in amino acids: CASSLFSANEQFF. For the CDR3, the DNA is TGTGCCAGCAGCTTATTCTCGGCGAATGAGCAGTTCTTC.

The gene calls are TRBV29-1 and TRBJ1-5; 7 nucleotides match TRBD1. Per the germline V gene, CDR1 is SQVTM and CDR2 is ANQGSEA. CDR3 length: 13 residues. V lost 4 bases, J lost 4 bases, and 4 bases stayed unmatched. The CDR3 loop is CSVASGGNQPQHF. DNA for the CDR3: TGCAGCGTTGCATCAGGGGGTAATCAGCCCCAGCATTTT.

In this sample, this clonotype turned up many times. The chain has TRBV20-1 and TRBJ1-1, with D possibly TRBD1 on 5 matching bases. Germline V CDR1 and CDR2: DFQATT, SNEGSKA (reference sequence). This CDR3 has 14 residues. The V and J ends lost 7 bases and 11 bases respectively, with 26 bases between them. Written as DNA, the CDR3 is TGCAGTGGCCAACTGGGCAGGGCAGATAAGACGGCTTTCTTT. This sequence encodes CSGQLGRADKTAFF.

This clonotype was recorded many times. The rearrangement uses TRBV7-2 and TRBJ2-7; the D gene is possibly TRBD2 (5 bases). Trimming stripped 1 base from V and 0 bases from J, with 13 bases between. The CDR3 has 16 amino acids. In germline, CDR1 is SGHTA, CDR2 FQGNSA. In nucleotides, the CDR3 is TGTGCCAGCAGCTTAGTCAGCGGAGTGGGCTCCTACGAGCAGTACTTC. Protein product: CASSLVSGVGSYEQYF.

This clonotype was recorded at least ten times. The chain carries TRBV14 and TRBJ1-2; D is undetermined. CDR3 length: 12 amino acids. The V gene's germline CDR1 is SGHDN and CDR2 FVKESK. Trimming shortened V by 3 bases and J by 5 bases, and 7 bases separated the two germline ends. This CDR3 reads CASSHLRYGYTF. The DNA for the CDR3 is TGTGCCAGCAGCCACCTGCGGTATGGCTACACCTTC.

This clonotype was observed at least ten times. V gene TRBV12-3 or TRBV12-4 combines with J gene TRBJ2-7; 9 bases line up with TRBD1. J was trimmed by 3 bases and V by 6 bases; bases with no gene match: 9. The CDR3 is 15 amino acids. CDR3 region: CASSPNRDRVYEQYF. The CDR3, as DNA: TGTGCCAGCAGCCCAAACCGGGACAGGGTCTACGAGCAGTACTTC.

This rearrangement joins TRBV14 to TRBJ2-1; no reliable D call. The CDR3 has 13 residues. V was trimmed by 6 bases and J by 8 bases, leaving 14 bases between them. Germline V gene data show CDR1 as SGHDN and CDR2 as FVKESK. CDR3 nucleotides: TGTGCCAGCAGAGTGCGACCCTGGGATGAGCAGTTCTTC. It specifies CASRVRPWDEQFF.

This clonotype showed up many times. The chain carries TRBV11-2 and TRBJ2-4; 7 bases are shared with TRBD2. Germline V gene data show CDR1 as SGHAT and CDR2 as FQNNGV. This CDR3 spans 13 amino acids. Trimming at V came to 5 bases and at J to 9 bases, leaving 7 bases not matched to a gene. CDR3 bases: TGTGCCAGCAGCAACCAGACTAGCCTCATTCAGTACTTC. Encoded protein: CASSNQTSLIQYF.

This clonotype was seen ten or more times. The rearrangement uses TRBV7-8 and TRBJ2-5; 12 nucleotides line up with TRBD2. This CDR3 is built from 15 residues. Germline CDR1 and CDR2: SGHVS and FQNEAQ. J was trimmed by 2 bases and V by 5 bases; bases with no gene match: 3. The CDR3: CASSMTSGRQETQYF. CDR3 nucleotides: TGTGCCAGCAGCATGACTAGCGGGAGACAAGAGACCCAGTACTTC.

This clonotype has at least ten counts. J is TRBJ2-2 and V is TRBV7-8, with D possibly TRBD1 on 5 matching bases. Per the germline V gene, CDR1 is SGHVS and CDR2 is FQNEAQ. V gave up 2 bases and J gave up 6 bases, with 13 bases separating them. This CDR3 contains 15 residues. This chain's CDR3 is CASSLWGRVAGELFF. Here the CDR3 DNA reads TGTGCCAGCAGCTTATGGGGCCGCGTCGCCGGGGAGCTGTTTTTT.

This clonotype showed up many times. The chain uses TRBV19 and TRBJ2-7; perhaps TRBD2 as D (6 bases). Trimming shortened V by 9 bases and J by 1 base, and 13 bases separated the two germline ends. Looked up from germline, CDR1 is LNHDA and CDR2 is SQIVND (reference sequence). This CDR3 comprises 13 residues. CDR3: CASGRDLSYEQYF. CDR3 DNA sequence: TGTGCCAGCGGCCGGGACTTGTCCTACGAGCAGTACTTC.

This clonotype was recorded at least ten times. Written as DNA, the CDR3 is TGTGCCAGCAGGGACGGACTACATAACAATGAGCAGTTCTTC. Translating gives CASRDGLHNNEQFF. This chain links TRBV2 with TRBJ2-1; possible D gene TRBD2, 6 bases. The CDR3 loop spans 14 amino acids. The V end lost 6 bases, the J end lost 5 bases, and 14 bases lay between the germline ends. CDR1 and CDR2 from the germline V gene are SNHLY and FYNNEI.

This clonotype was detected ten times or more. The V gene is TRBV27, the J gene TRBJ2-7, with D maybe TRBD1 (5 bases). Trimming left V 6 bases short and J 1 base short, with 10 bases between. The germline V gene has CDR1 MNHEY and CDR2 SMNVEV (reference sequence). CDR3 length: 13 residues. CDR3 protein: CASSIRVSYEQYF. The CDR3 nucleotides read TGTGCCAGCAGCATCAGGGTTTCCTACGAGCAGTACTTC.

Ten or more counts support this clonotype. This chain joins TRBV19 and TRBJ1-1; no firm D call. The CDR3 covers 11 residues. The germline V gene encodes CDR1 LNHDA and CDR2 SQIVND (reference sequence). Trimming stripped 3 bases from V and 4 bases from J, with 3 bases between. The CDR3 DNA is TGTGCCAGTAGTATCCTCACTGAAGCTTTCTTT. Translating gives CASSILTEAFF.

V and J are TRBV28 and TRBJ2-5; TRBD1 matches 9 bases. The CDR3 loop spans 14 amino acids. CDR1 is MDHEN, CDR2 SYDVKM, per germline. V was clipped by 5 bases and J by 4 bases; unmatched bases: 5. The DNA of the CDR3 is TGTGCCAGCAGTCAACAGGGGGCGTCAGAGACCCAGTACTTC. This encodes CASSQQGASETQYF.

The V gene is TRBV27, the J gene TRBJ2-5; 9 bases line up with TRBD2. J gave up 5 bases and V 4 bases, and 14 bases lay outside the gene matches. Looked up from germline, CDR1 is MNHEY and CDR2 is SMNVEV (reference sequence). The CDR3 is 17 residues long. The CDR3 here is CASSWRLAGGPGETQYF. The CDR3 nucleotides are TGTGCCAGCAGTTGGCGTCTGGCGGGAGGGCCCGGGGAGACCCAGTACTTC.

This chain uses TRBV6-1 with TRBJ1-1, with 10 bases lining up with TRBD1. This CDR3 has 14 residues. The germline CDR1 and CDR2 sequences are MNHNS and SASEGT. Unmatched junction bases numbered 8, after V lost 7 bases and J lost 6 bases. The CDR3 DNA reads as TGTGCCAGCAAGCGGGACAGGGGACCCCCTGAAGCTTTCTTT. Its protein product is CASKRDRGPPEAFF.

As for this clonotype: Just one base apart from a much larger clone, this may be a read error. This chain joins TRBV20-1 and TRBJ2-5, with D maybe TRBD1 (6 bases). Looked up from germline, CDR1 is DFQATT and CDR2 is SNEGSKA (reference sequence). The CDR3 totals 14 residues. Trimming took off 1 base at V and 1 base at J, with 10 bases between the two ends. The CDR3 reads CSARGGRGQETQYF. As DNA, the CDR3 is TGCAGTGCTAGAGGGGGCAGGGGCCAAGAGACCCAGTACTTC.